The 5 T cell receptor beta chains below come from one sample, sequenced in a study of blood T cell repertoires in COVID-19. Profiled with immunoSEQ multiplex PCR; TCRdb holds only in-frame clones, not every one. In the table there are just over 75,000 clones, over 80% of which are singletons. Sequenced sample: peripheral blood. All receptors derive from a man aged 50 or older with acute or convalescent COVID-19.

DNA for the CDR3: TGTGCCAGCAGCTTGAGGGCGGGAGGGCCCGGGGATACGCAGTATTTT. Translation: CASSLRAGGPGDTQYF. J is TRBJ2-3 and V is TRBV7-8, with 9 bases lining up with TRBD2. This CDR3 has 16 residues. V lost 3 bases, J lost 6 bases, and 10 bases stayed unmatched. Germline V gene lookup returns CDR1 SGHVS and CDR2 FQNEAQ.

This clone was observed many times. The V and J genes are TRBV4-1 and TRBJ2-7; 10 positions match TRBD1. CDR3 size: 16 residues. The germline CDR1 and CDR2 sequences are MGHRA and YSYEKL. V trimming: 4 bases; J trimming: 1 base; junction bases outside the gene matches: 7. The CDR3 region is CASSPPGTGVSYEQYF. The CDR3 region has the DNA TGCGCCAGCAGCCCCCCTGGGACAGGGGTTTCCTACGAGCAGTACTTC.

This clone was observed a single time. This chain uses TRBV2 with TRBJ2-2; TRBD2 might be the D (5 bases). Germline CDR1 and CDR2: SNHLY and FYNNEI. The germline V and J ends were trimmed by 2 bases and 7 bases, with 8 bases remaining between them. This CDR3 is built from 13 residues. CDR3 loop: CASSERGFGELFF. Written as DNA, the CDR3 is TGTGCCAGCAGTGAAAGAGGGTTCGGGGAGCTGTTTTTT. Together with reference TRBV2 and TRBJ2-2, the CDR3 gives the full variable domain: EPEVTQTPSHQVTQMGQEVILRCVPISNHLYFYWYRQILGQKVEFLVSFYNNEISEKSEIFDDQFSVERPDGSNFTLKIRSTKLEDSAMYFCASSERGFGELFFGEGSRLTVL.

V is TRBV18 and J is TRBJ2-3, with D unclear. Germline V gives CDR1 KGHSH, CDR2 LQKENI. V was cut by 2 bases and J by 0 bases, with 9 bases left in between. This CDR3 spans 15 amino acids. CDR3 loop: CASSPDGSSTDTQYF. The CDR3 DNA follows: TGTGCCAGCTCACCAGATGGCAGTAGCACAGATACGCAGTATTTT.

The chain couples TRBV24-1 to TRBJ2-5; 10 bases fit TRBD2. The CDR3 sequence is 17 residues long. The germline gives CDR1 KGHDR, CDR2 SFDVKD. V shed 4 bases, J shed 1 base, and the junction held 8 bases outside the gene matches. The CDR3 reads CATSDFSGGLLQETQYF. The CDR3 DNA is TGTGCCACCAGTGACTTTAGCGGGGGGCTGCTCCAAGAGACCCAGTACTTC.